A single sample is the source of the 2 T cell receptor beta chains below, sequenced in a study of identical twins (dated by TCRdb to 2015 to 2016). Library method: 5' RACE. TCRdb shows the sequencer as Illumina HiSeq 2000. TCRdb reran the public reads through fastp at Q25 and MiXCR, keeping productive beta chains. Every CDR3 protein is listed once, alongside the most common genes and DNA of its rows. The sample table shows about 890,000 distinct CDR3 sequences, and roughly 12% are seen once. The top ten hold around 1.6% of the sample. The same sample was also studied in work on yellow fever vaccine responses in identical twins.

Material: PBMCs. The receptors here all came from a woman aged 18-30 years in good health.

This clonotype was detected a few times. This chain joins TRBV5-1 and TRBJ1-2, with a weak D call TRBD1 (6 bases). In germline, CDR1 is SGHRS, CDR2 YFSETQ. The CDR3 sequence is 16 residues long. V shed 4 bases and J shed 2 bases, with 18 bases lying between them. The DNA for the CDR3 is TGCGCCAGCAGCCAGACCCCGGGGGGCGCAAACTATGGCTACACCTTC. This translates into CASSQTPGGANYGYTF.

This CDR3 is CASSEFSGQKDNEQFF. The CDR3 nucleotides read TGTGCCAGCAGCGAATTTAGCGGCCAAAAGGACAATGAGCAGTTCTTC. The chain carries TRBV9 and TRBJ2-1; D is perhaps TRBD2 (6 bases). The CDR3 is 16 amino acids. V lost 3 bases, J lost 5 bases, and 18 bases lay in between. Germline lookup yields CDR1 SGDLS and CDR2 YYNGEE. Full variable domain (missing parts from reference TRBV9 and TRBJ2-1): DSGVTQTPKHLITATGQRVTLRCSPRSGDLSVYWYQQSLDQGLQFLIQYYNGEERAKGNILERFSAQQFPDLHSELNLSSLELGDSALYFCASSEFSGQKDNEQFFGPGTRLTVL.